This T cell receptor beta chain was sequenced for a study of blood T cell repertoires in COVID-19. Background on the study: The United States, Italy and Spain supplied acute and convalescent COVID-19 samples.

TCRdb's table, derived via immunoSEQ multiplex PCR, lists solely in-frame clones and lacks some. The sample yields 200,000 to 300,000 clones, 70% to 75% seen once. This clone occurred once. CDR3 length equals 17 residues. The germline CDR1 and CDR2 sequences are GTSNPN and SVGIG (reference sequence). With 1 base clipped from V and 4 bases from J, the junction kept 12 bases outside the gene matches. The chain combines TRBV30 with TRBJ2-5; TRBD2 agrees at 10 bases. Source material: peripheral blood. The receptor comes from a woman aged 80 or over with acute or convalescent COVID-19. This CDR3 reads CAWSAYGVAGGGETQYF. The CDR3, as DNA: TGTGCCTGGAGTGCGTACGGGGTAGCGGGAGGAGGAGAGACCCAGTACTTC.